This TCR beta chain came from a study of technical replicates of blood from a few donors. Assay: immunoSEQ multiplex PCR; the TCRdb copy retains only in-frame clones and omits some. This sample carries approximately 94,000 clones, 90% to 96% of them seen once, and the ten largest clones take roughly 0.39%. Sequencing input: T cells isolated from PBMCs. The origin of this receptor is a human donor in good health.

The CDR3 sequence is CASSLQGTGDGYTF. The DNA of the CDR3 is TGCGCCAGCAGCTTGCAAGGGACAGGGGATGGCTACACCTTC. The chain couples TRBV5-1 to TRBJ1-2; the match to TRBD1 covers 10 bases. V lost 1 base to trimming and J lost 6 bases; unmatched junction nucleotides: 3. The CDR3 runs 14 residues. Germline V gives CDR1 SGHRS, CDR2 YFSETQ.